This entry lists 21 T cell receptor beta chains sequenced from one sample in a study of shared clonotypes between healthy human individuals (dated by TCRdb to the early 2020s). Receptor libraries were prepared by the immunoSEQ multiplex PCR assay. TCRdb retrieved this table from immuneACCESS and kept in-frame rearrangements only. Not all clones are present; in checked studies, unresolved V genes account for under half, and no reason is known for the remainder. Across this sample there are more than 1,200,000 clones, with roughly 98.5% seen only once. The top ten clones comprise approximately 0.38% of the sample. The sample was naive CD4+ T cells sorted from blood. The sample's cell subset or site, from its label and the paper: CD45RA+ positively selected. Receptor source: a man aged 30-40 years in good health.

The CDR3 DNA follows: TGTGCCAGTAGTACGATAGCGGGAGCGTTGGATACGCAGTATTTT. As protein: CASSTIAGALDTQYF. The V and J genes are TRBV19 and TRBJ2-3, with TRBD2 identical over 9 bases. Unmatched junction bases numbered 8, after V lost 4 bases and J lost 6 bases. Germline lookup yields CDR1 LNHDA and CDR2 SQIVND (reference sequence). The CDR3 totals 15 residues.

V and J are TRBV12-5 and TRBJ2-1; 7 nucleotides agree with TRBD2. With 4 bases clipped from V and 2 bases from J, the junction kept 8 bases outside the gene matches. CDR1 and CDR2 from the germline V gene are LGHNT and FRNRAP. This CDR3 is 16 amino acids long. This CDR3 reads CASGSYLREPYNEQFF. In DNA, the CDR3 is TGTGCTAGTGGTTCATACTTGCGGGAGCCCTACAATGAGCAGTTCTTC.

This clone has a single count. The CDR3 DNA reads as TGTGCCAGCAGCGTAGTGGCGACAACTGGGGTCGAGCAGTTCTTC. Its protein is CASSVVATTGVEQFF. The chain couples TRBV9 to TRBJ2-1; no clear D. The CDR3 loop spans 15 amino acids. CDR1 SGDLS and CDR2 YYNGEE come from the germline V gene. V dropped 0 bases and J dropped 10 bases, with 17 bases sitting between them. Looking up the rest from reference TRBV9 and TRBJ2-1 gives the full variable domain: DSGVTQTPKHLITATGQRVTLRCSPRSGDLSVYWYQQSLDQGLQFLIQYYNGEERAKGNILERFSAQQFPDLHSELNLSSLELGDSALYFCASSVVATTGVEQFFGPGTRLTVL.

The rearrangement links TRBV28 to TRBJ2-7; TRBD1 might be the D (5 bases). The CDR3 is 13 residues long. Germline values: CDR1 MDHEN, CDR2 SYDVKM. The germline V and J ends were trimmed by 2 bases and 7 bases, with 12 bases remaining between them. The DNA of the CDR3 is TGTGCCAGCAGTTTAAAGACAGTTTCGGAGCAGTACTTC. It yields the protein CASSLKTVSEQYF.

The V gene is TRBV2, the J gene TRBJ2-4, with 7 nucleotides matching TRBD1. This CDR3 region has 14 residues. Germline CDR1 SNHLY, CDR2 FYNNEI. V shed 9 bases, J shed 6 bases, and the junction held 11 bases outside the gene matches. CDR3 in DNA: TGTGCCAGTTTAAGACAGGGACCCCCAAACATTCAGTACTTC. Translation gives CASLRQGPPNIQYF.

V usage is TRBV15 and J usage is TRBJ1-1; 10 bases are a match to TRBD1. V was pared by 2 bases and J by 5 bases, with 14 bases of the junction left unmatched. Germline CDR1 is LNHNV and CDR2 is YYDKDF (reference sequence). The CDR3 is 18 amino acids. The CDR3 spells CATSRPKGQGIVRTEAFF. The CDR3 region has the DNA TGTGCCACCAGCAGACCTAAGGGACAGGGGATCGTTAGGACTGAAGCTTTCTTT.

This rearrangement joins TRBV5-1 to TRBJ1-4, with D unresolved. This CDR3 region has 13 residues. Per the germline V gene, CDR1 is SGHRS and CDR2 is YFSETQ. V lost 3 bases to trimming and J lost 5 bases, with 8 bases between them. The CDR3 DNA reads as TGCGCCAGCAGCTCGGAAACAAATGAAAAACTGTTTTTT. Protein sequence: CASSSETNEKLFF.

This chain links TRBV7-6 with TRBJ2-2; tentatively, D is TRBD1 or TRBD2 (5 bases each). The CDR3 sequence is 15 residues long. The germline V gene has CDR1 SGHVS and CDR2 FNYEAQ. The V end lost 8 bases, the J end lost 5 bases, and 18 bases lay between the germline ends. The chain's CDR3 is CASGITGTATGELFF. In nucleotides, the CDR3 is TGTGCCAGCGGAATAACCGGGACGGCGACCGGGGAGCTGTTTTTT.

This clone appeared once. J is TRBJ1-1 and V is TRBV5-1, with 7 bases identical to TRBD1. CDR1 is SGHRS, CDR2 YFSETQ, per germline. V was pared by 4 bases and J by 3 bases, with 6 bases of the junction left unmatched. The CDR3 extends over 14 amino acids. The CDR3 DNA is TGCGCCAGCAGCGGCCCAGGGGGGGACACTGAAGCTTTCTTT. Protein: CASSGPGGDTEAFF. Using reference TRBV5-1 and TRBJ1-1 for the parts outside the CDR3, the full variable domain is KAGVTQTPRYLIKTRGQQVTLSCSPISGHRSVSWYQQTPGQGLQFLFEYFSETQRNKGNFPGRFSGRQFSNSRSEMNVSTLELGDSALYLCASSGPGGDTEAFFGQGTRLTVV.

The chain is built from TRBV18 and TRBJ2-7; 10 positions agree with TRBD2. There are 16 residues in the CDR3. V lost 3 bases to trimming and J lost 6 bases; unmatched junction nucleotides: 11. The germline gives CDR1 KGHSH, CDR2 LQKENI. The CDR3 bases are TGTGCCAGCTCACCTAAGCGGGAGGGCCTTGCCAGCGAGCAGTACTTC. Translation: CASSPKREGLASEQYF.

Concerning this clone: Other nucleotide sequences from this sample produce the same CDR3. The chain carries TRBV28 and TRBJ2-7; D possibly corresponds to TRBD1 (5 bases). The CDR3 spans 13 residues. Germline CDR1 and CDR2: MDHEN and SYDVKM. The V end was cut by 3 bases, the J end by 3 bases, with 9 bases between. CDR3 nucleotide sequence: TGTGCCAGCAGTTTTAGGGGTCTCTACGAGCAGTACTTC. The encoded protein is CASSFRGLYEQYF.

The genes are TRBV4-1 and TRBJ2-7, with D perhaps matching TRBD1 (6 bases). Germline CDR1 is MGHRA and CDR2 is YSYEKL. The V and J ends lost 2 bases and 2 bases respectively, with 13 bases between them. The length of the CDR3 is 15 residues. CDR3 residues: CASSQIAGDTYEQYF. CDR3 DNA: TGCGCCAGCAGCCAAATAGCAGGGGACACCTACGAGCAGTACTTC.

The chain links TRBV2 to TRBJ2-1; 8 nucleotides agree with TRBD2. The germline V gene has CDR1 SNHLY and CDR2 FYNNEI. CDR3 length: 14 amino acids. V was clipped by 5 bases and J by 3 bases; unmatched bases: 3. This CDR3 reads CASSLAGFYNEQFF. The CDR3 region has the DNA TGTGCCAGCAGTTTAGCGGGATTCTACAATGAGCAGTTCTTC.

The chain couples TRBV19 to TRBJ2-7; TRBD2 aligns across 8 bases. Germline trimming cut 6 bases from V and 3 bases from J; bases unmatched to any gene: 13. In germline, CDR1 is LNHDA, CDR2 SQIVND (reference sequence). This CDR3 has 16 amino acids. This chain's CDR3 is CASSPSGVAGLYEQYF. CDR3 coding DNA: TGTGCCAGTAGCCCGTCGGGAGTAGCGGGACTCTACGAGCAGTACTTC.

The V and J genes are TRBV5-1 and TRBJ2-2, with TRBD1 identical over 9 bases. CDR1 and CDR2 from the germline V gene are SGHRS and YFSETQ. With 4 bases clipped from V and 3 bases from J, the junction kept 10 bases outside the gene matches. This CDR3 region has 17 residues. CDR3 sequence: CASSTRLQGADTGELFF. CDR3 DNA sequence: TGCGCCAGCAGCACTCGACTACAGGGGGCGGACACCGGGGAGCTGTTTTTT.

The CDR3 DNA sequence: TGTGCCAGCAGTTTACAGGGTAGGGACACTGAAGCTTTCTTT. Translating it yields CASSLQGRDTEAFF. The rearrangement joins TRBV28 to TRBJ1-1; tentatively, D is TRBD1 (5 bases). The germline V gene encodes CDR1 MDHEN and CDR2 SYDVKM. With 2 bases removed from V and 3 bases from J, the gap between germline ends came to 10 bases. This CDR3 contains 14 residues.

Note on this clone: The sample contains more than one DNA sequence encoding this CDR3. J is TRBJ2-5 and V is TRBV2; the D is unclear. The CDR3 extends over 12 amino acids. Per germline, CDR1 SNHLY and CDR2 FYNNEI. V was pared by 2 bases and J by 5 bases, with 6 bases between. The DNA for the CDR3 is TGTGCCAGCAGTGAAAGGGTTGAGACCCAGTACTTC. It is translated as CASSERVETQYF.

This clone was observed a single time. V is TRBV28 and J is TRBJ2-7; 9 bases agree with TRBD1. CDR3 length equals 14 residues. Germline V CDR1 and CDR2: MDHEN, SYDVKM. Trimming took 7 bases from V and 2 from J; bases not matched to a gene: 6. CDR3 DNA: TGTGCCAGCACCGCCGGGACAGGGCCCTACGAGCAGTACTTC. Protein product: CASTAGTGPYEQYF.

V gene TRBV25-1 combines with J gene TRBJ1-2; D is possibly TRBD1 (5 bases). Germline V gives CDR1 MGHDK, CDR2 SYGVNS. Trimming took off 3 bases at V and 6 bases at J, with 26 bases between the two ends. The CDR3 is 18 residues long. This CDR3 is CASSEDRTRAGNQDGYTF. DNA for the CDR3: TGTGCCAGCAGTGAGGATCGGACTCGGGCAGGGAACCAGGATGGCTACACCTTC.

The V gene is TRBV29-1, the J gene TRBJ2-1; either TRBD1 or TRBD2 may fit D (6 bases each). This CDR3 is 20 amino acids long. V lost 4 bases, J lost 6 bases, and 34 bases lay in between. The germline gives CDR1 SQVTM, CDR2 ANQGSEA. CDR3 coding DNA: TGCAGCGTTGCGATTAGGCTACTTTTAGGGCCTGGAGGGGGTTCCAATGAGCAGTTCTTC. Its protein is CSVAIRLLLGPGGGSNEQFF.

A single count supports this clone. The CDR3 protein is CASSKEIIWVWGSYLYNEQFF. The CDR3 DNA reads TGTGCCAGCAGCAAAGAGATCATTTGGGTCTGGGGCTCCTACCTTTACAATGAGCAGTTCTTC. The chain has TRBV21-1 and TRBJ2-1; the table gives TRBD1 as D, unverified against the DNA. TRBV21-1 is recorded as a pseudogene. The CDR3 runs 21 residues.